Each of the 20 T cell receptor beta chains below was sequenced from the same sample in a study of shared clonotypes between healthy human individuals. This table comes from immunoSEQ multiplex PCR, and its TCRdb copy is limited to in-frame clones, with some not included. Here the sample spans some 1 million clones, around 75% being singletons. The sample taken for sequencing was memory CD4+ T cells sorted from blood. The subset here: CD45RA-negative fraction. The receptors shown here come from a man aged 18 to 29 in good health.

The count of this clone is one. The chain combines TRBV9 with TRBJ1-6; no clear D. The CDR3 consists of 14 residues. Germline loops: CDR1 SGDLS, CDR2 YYNGEE. V gave up 0 bases and J gave up 8 bases, with 9 bases separating them. CDR3 protein: CASSVEVHDSPLHF. In DNA form, the CDR3 reads TGTGCCAGCAGCGTAGAGGTCCACGATTCACCCCTCCACTTT.

The J gene is TRBJ2-2, the V gene TRBV19; 7 bases map to TRBD2. The J segment lost 0 bases and the V segment lost 6 bases, leaving 4 bases of the junction unmatched. Looked up from germline, CDR1 is LNHDA and CDR2 is SQIVND (reference sequence). This CDR3 contains 15 residues. Written as DNA, the CDR3 is TGTGCCAGTAGGCGCGGGGGAGCGAACACCGGGGAGCTGTTTTTT. This gives the protein CASRRGGANTGELFF.

The chain carries TRBV19 and TRBJ1-5, with 11 positions matching TRBD1. Germline trimming cut 5 bases from V and 0 bases from J; bases unmatched to any gene: 3. Germline assignment: CDR1 LNHDA and CDR2 SQIVND (reference sequence). This CDR3 has 16 amino acids. Here the CDR3 reads CASSWDRGVSNQPQHF. As DNA, the CDR3 is TGTGCCAGTAGTTGGGACAGGGGGGTTAGCAATCAGCCCCAGCATTTT.

V is TRBV6-1 and J is TRBJ1-1; a weak D match, TRBD1 (6 bases). Deletions cut 4 bases from V and 11 bases from J, with 14 bases between. Germline assignment: CDR1 MNHNS and CDR2 SASEGT. The CDR3 is made up of 12 amino acids. The CDR3 protein is CASSANRVEAFF. The CDR3 nucleotides read TGTGCCAGCAGTGCAAACAGGGTGGAGGCTTTCTTT.

This chain uses TRBV9 with TRBJ1-1, with D uncertain. V was trimmed by 3 bases and J by 3 bases, leaving 9 bases between them. Germline V gives CDR1 SGDLS, CDR2 YYNGEE. The CDR3 is 13 amino acids. DNA for the CDR3: TGTGCCAGCAGCGCCCAGCCGGACACTGAAGCTTTCTTT. Translating gives CASSAQPDTEAFF.

The chain recombines TRBV5-1 with TRBJ1-6; no clear D. The CDR3 loop spans 16 amino acids. Per germline, CDR1 SGHRS and CDR2 YFSETQ. V lost 0 bases, J lost 10 bases, and 17 bases lay in between. The DNA of the CDR3 is TGCGCCAGCAGCTTGGACGGGGTCCCGGTCCAATCACCCCTCCACTTT. As protein: CASSLDGVPVQSPLHF.

V gene TRBV6-5 combines with J gene TRBJ1-1; TRBD1 matches 10 bases. V shed 5 bases and J 7 bases; nucleotides not matched to a gene: 10. This CDR3 region has 15 residues. CDR1 and CDR2 (germline): MNHEY, SVGAGI. In DNA form, the CDR3 reads TGTGCCAGCAGTGGCGGGACAGGGGTTGGCGTTGAAGCTTTCTTT. This encodes CASSGGTGVGVEAFF.

The chain carries TRBV11-2 and TRBJ2-1; 7 bases are shared with TRBD1. CDR1 is SGHAT and CDR2 is FQNNGV in the germline V gene. The CDR3 has 16 residues. After removal of 0 bases from V and 8 bases from J, the junction contained 10 bases not matched to a gene. The CDR3 region has the DNA TGTGCCAGCAGCTTAGATTCGACAGGGCGATTGGATGAGCAGTTCTTC. Translation: CASSLDSTGRLDEQFF.

The chain is built from TRBV14 and TRBJ2-1; 10 positions agree with TRBD1. Germline assignment: CDR1 SGHDN and CDR2 FVKESK. The V gene end was trimmed by 0 bases and the J gene end by 5 bases; junction bases not matched to a gene: 4. This CDR3 region has 16 residues. CDR3 bases: TGTGCCAGCAGCCAAGATGTTGGGACAGGGGACAATGAGCAGTTCTTC. Translating it yields CASSQDVGTGDNEQFF. The full variable domain, with the rest looked up from reference TRBV14 and TRBJ2-1, is EAGVTQFPSHSVIEKGQTVTLRCDPISGHDNLYWYRRVMGKEIKFLLHFVKESKQDESGMPNNRFLAERTGGTYSTLKVQPAELEDSGVYFCASSQDVGTGDNEQFFGPGTRLTVL.

The chain employs TRBV7-9 and TRBJ2-5; D not resolved. From germline, CDR1 is SEHNR and CDR2 FQNEAQ (reference sequence). The CDR3 is made up of 11 amino acids. Between the trimmed V and J ends, which lost 1 base and 11 bases, there was a span of 8 bases. This chain's CDR3 is CASSLGAWQYF. The CDR3, as DNA: TGTGCCAGCAGCTTAGGGGCATGGCAGTACTTC.

The chain employs TRBV7-2 and TRBJ2-7; D perhaps matches TRBD1 (6 bases). This CDR3 is built from 15 residues. Trimming stripped 1 base from V and 3 bases from J, with 13 bases between. Germline values: CDR1 SGHTA, CDR2 FQGNSA. CDR3 DNA sequence: TGTGCCAGCAGCTTAGGGCTGGGGGCCATCTACGAGCAGTACTTC. It specifies CASSLGLGAIYEQYF.

V usage is TRBV7-8 and J usage is TRBJ1-2, with a tentative D call TRBD1 (6 bases). This CDR3 has 16 amino acids. Germline V lookup: CDR1 SGHVS, CDR2 FQNEAQ. V dropped 5 bases and J dropped 3 bases, with 19 bases sitting between them. CDR3: CASSLNGGQADYGYTF. The CDR3 DNA is TGTGCCAGCAGCCTCAACGGGGGGCAAGCTGACTATGGCTACACCTTC.

The chain couples TRBV7-2 to TRBJ2-5; D may be TRBD2 (5 bases). The CDR3 extends over 14 amino acids. Germline V lookup: CDR1 SGHTA, CDR2 FQGNSA. V lost 5 bases and J 2 bases, leaving 12 bases between the germline ends. The CDR3 reads CASSPSEVQETQYF. The CDR3 nucleotides are TGTGCCAGCAGCCCCTCGGAGGTACAAGAGACCCAGTACTTC.

V gene TRBV12-5 combines with J gene TRBJ2-1; the match to TRBD1 covers 9 bases. Germline-derived CDR1 and CDR2 are LGHNT and FRNRAP. V trimming: 5 bases; J trimming: 8 bases; junction bases outside the gene matches: 10. This CDR3 comprises 15 residues. The CDR3 reads CASGPPGQGFHEQFF. The CDR3 DNA follows: TGTGCTAGTGGTCCTCCGGGACAGGGTTTCCATGAGCAGTTCTTC.

This clone was seen a single time. V is TRBV28 and J is TRBJ2-1; 10 bases map to TRBD1. Germline trimming cut 7 bases from V and 2 bases from J; bases unmatched to any gene: 5. The CDR3 is made up of 15 amino acids. Germline V lookup: CDR1 MDHEN, CDR2 SYDVKM. CDR3 residues: CASISGQGTYNEQFF. The CDR3 DNA is TGTGCCAGCATCTCGGGACAGGGGACCTACAATGAGCAGTTCTTC.

The chain employs TRBV29-1 and TRBJ2-5; D might be TRBD2 (5 bases). V shed 6 bases and J shed 4 bases, with 15 bases lying between them. This CDR3 contains 13 residues. Germline assignment: CDR1 SQVTM and CDR2 ANQGSEA. In nucleotides, the CDR3 is TGCAGCGTCTCACGGGGTGTAGGAGAGACCCAGTACTTC. Translation: CSVSRGVGETQYF.

On this clone itself: The same CDR3 arises from other DNA sequences in this sample as well. This sequence joins TRBV5-1 and TRBJ2-3; 10 bases line up with TRBD1. V trimming: 2 bases; J trimming: 5 bases; junction bases outside the gene matches: 2. Per the germline V gene, CDR1 is SGHRS and CDR2 is YFSETQ. The CDR3 runs to 14 residues. CDR3 sequence (DNA): TGCGCCAGCAGCTTAGGACAGGGGGTAGATACGCAGTATTTT. This encodes CASSLGQGVDTQYF. Looking up the rest from reference TRBV5-1 and TRBJ2-3 gives the full variable domain: KAGVTQTPRYLIKTRGQQVTLSCSPISGHRSVSWYQQTPGQGLQFLFEYFSETQRNKGNFPGRFSGRQFSNSRSEMNVSTLELGDSALYLCASSLGQGVDTQYFGPGTRLTVL.

This chain joins TRBV9 and TRBJ2-4, with a tentative D call TRBD2 (6 bases). This CDR3 is 16 amino acids long. Germline V gives CDR1 SGDLS, CDR2 YYNGEE. V lost 0 bases, J lost 1 base, and 11 bases lay in between. The CDR3: CASSVAGAGAKNIQYF. In nucleotides, the CDR3 is TGTGCCAGCAGCGTAGCCGGGGCGGGGGCCAAAAACATTCAGTACTTC. The full variable domain, its missing parts supplied by reference TRBV9 and TRBJ2-4, is DSGVTQTPKHLITATGQRVTLRCSPRSGDLSVYWYQQSLDQGLQFLIQYYNGEERAKGNILERFSAQQFPDLHSELNLSSLELGDSALYFCASSVAGAGAKNIQYFGAGTRLSVL.

The chain uses TRBV5-1 and TRBJ1-6; D call uncertain. Germline CDR1 is SGHRS and CDR2 is YFSETQ. The CDR3 extends over 15 amino acids. V lost 3 bases to trimming and J lost 10 bases, with 17 bases between them. The CDR3 loop is CASSSRENRGSPLHF. In DNA form, the CDR3 reads TGCGCCAGCAGCTCCCGGGAAAACAGAGGGTCACCCCTCCACTTT.

The chain has TRBV6-1 and TRBJ1-1; D remains unclear. This CDR3 has 10 amino acids. Trimming took 9 bases from V and 8 from J, leaving 10 bases between them. The V gene's germline CDR1 is MNHNS and CDR2 SASEGT. The CDR3 here is CASLRTEAFF. The CDR3 DNA follows: TGTGCCAGTCTGCGAACGGAAGCTTTCTTT.